The 17 T cell receptor beta chains below come from one sample, sequenced in a study of PD-1 blockade in classical Hodgkin lymphoma. Time point reported: cycle 4 day 1 (C4D1), after less than 7 weeks of nivolumab. All trial patients relapsed after autologous stem cell transplantation. Method: immunoSEQ multiplex PCR; TCRdb's copy keeps in-frame clones and lacks some. Among around 25,000 clones listed, approximately 87% were seen once. The specimen comprised peripheral blood mononuclear cells (PBMCs), sampled before the fourth cycle of nivolumab. These receptors all stem from a human donor with classical Hodgkin lymphoma.

The chain joins TRBV7-9 to TRBJ2-7; D unclear. Germline CDR1 SEHNR, CDR2 FQNEAQ (reference sequence). The CDR3 extends over 13 amino acids. V lost 2 bases, J lost 3 bases, and 8 bases lay in between. The CDR3 spells CASSLLWGYEQYF. CDR3 nucleotides: TGTGCCAGCAGCTTACTCTGGGGCTACGAGCAGTACTTC.

This chain connects TRBV11-2 to TRBJ2-7; D tentatively fits TRBD1 or TRBD2 (5 bases each). CDR3 size: 13 residues. V gave up 4 bases and J gave up 1 base, with 8 bases separating them. Germline assignment: CDR1 SGHAT and CDR2 FQNNGV. The CDR3: CASSSGASYEQYF. The CDR3 bases are TGTGCCAGCAGCTCCGGGGCATCCTACGAGCAGTACTTC.

This clone has more than one count but fewer than ten. The CDR3 spells CASSESGQGIHEQYF. As DNA, the CDR3 is TGCGCCAGCAGTGAGTCGGGACAGGGGATACACGAGCAGTACTTC. The genes are TRBV10-1 and TRBJ2-7; TRBD1 matches at 10 bases. Germline lookup yields CDR1 WNHNN and CDR2 SYGVQD (reference sequence). This CDR3 is built from 15 residues. The V segment lost 0 bases and the J segment 5 bases; nucleotides outside the gene matches: 4.

The J gene is TRBJ2-7, the V gene TRBV23-1, with 10 bases identical to TRBD1. TRBV23-1 is an ORF, and what it does is uncertain. V dropped 6 bases and J dropped 5; count of bases not matched to a gene: 4. The CDR3 runs to 13 residues. In nucleotides, the CDR3 is TGCGCCAGCAGGGACAGGGGGAAAAACGAGCAGTACTTC. Protein sequence: CASRDRGKNEQYF.

This clone was observed once. The V and J genes are TRBV18 and TRBJ1-1; possible D gene TRBD1, 5 bases. The CDR3 totals 18 residues. CDR1 is KGHSH, CDR2 LQKENI, per germline. Trimming cost V 5 bases and J 8 bases, with 30 bases left between them. CDR3 loop: CASSVNMPTMRTNLEAFF. The CDR3 DNA follows: TGTGCCAGCTCAGTTAACATGCCCACCATGAGGACAAACCTAGAAGCTTTCTTT.

The rearrangement joins TRBV2 to TRBJ2-2; TRBD2 aligns across 11 bases. Unmatched junction bases numbered 8, after V lost 11 bases and J lost 6 bases. CDR1 and CDR2 (germline): SNHLY, FYNNEI. The CDR3 covers 14 residues. DNA of the CDR3: TGTGCCGGGGGGACTAGCGGTCCCTCCGGGGAGCTGTTTTTT. It yields the protein CAGGTSGPSGELFF.

V usage is TRBV5-5 and J usage is TRBJ2-7; D not resolved. Germline V gene lookup returns CDR1 SGHKS and CDR2 YYEKEE (reference sequence). CDR3 length: 14 residues. V was cut by 0 bases and J by 0 bases, with 7 bases left in between. CDR3 region: CASSLVGISYEQYF. As DNA, the CDR3 is TGTGCCAGCAGCTTGGTAGGGATCTCCTACGAGCAGTACTTC.

The rearrangement joins TRBV9 to TRBJ2-7; perhaps D is TRBD1 or TRBD2 (5 bases each). This CDR3 comprises 14 residues. CDR1 SGDLS and CDR2 YYNGEE come from the germline V gene. V was cut by 0 bases and J by 2 bases, with 9 bases left in between. The CDR3 reads CASSVDEGPYEQYF. The CDR3 DNA reads TGTGCCAGCAGCGTAGATGAGGGGCCCTACGAGCAGTACTTC.

The rearrangement links TRBV9 to TRBJ2-1; D is ambiguous. The ends were cut back, 0 bases at V and 7 bases at J, with 17 bases in the middle. The CDR3 consists of 16 residues. Per germline, CDR1 SGDLS and CDR2 YYNGEE. CDR3 amino acids: CASSVVTPVEVNEQFF. The DNA for the CDR3 is TGTGCCAGCAGCGTAGTCACCCCAGTTGAAGTGAATGAGCAGTTCTTC. The entire variable domain, with the rest obtained from reference TRBV9 and TRBJ2-1, is as follows: DSGVTQTPKHLITATGQRVTLRCSPRSGDLSVYWYQQSLDQGLQFLIQYYNGEERAKGNILERFSAQQFPDLHSELNLSSLELGDSALYFCASSVVTPVEVNEQFFGPGTRLTVL.

The rearrangement links TRBV11-3 to TRBJ1-5; D is possibly TRBD1 (5 bases). Germline loops: CDR1 SGHNT, CDR2 YENEEA. This CDR3 has 13 residues. The V gene lost 1 base and the J gene lost 8 bases, with 9 bases spanning the gap. The CDR3 reads CASSLAGREPQHF. The CDR3, as DNA: TGTGCCAGCAGCTTAGCGGGGCGGGAGCCCCAGCATTTT.

V is TRBV5-1 and J is TRBJ1-5; 8 bases line up with TRBD1. With V trimmed by 0 bases and J by 1 base, 12 bases remained unmatched. Germline CDR1 SGHRS, CDR2 YFSETQ. CDR3 length: 19 amino acids. For the CDR3, the DNA is TGCGCCAGCAGCTTGGCCGGCAGGGGGCAAGGTGGAAGCAATCAGCCCCAGCATTTT. Amino acid sequence: CASSLAGRGQGGSNQPQHF.

The chain combines TRBV15 with TRBJ1-6; no reliable D call. There are 15 residues in the CDR3. The ends were cut back, 0 bases at V and 10 bases at J, with 13 bases in the middle. Germline-derived CDR1 and CDR2 are LNHNV and YYDKDF (reference sequence). The CDR3 sequence is CATSRDRMGKSPLHF. The CDR3 nucleotides are TGTGCCACCAGCAGAGATAGGATGGGGAAATCACCCCTCCACTTT.

This clone was seen a few times. V is TRBV19 and J is TRBJ1-2, with TRBD1 identical over 8 bases. The V gene end was trimmed by 4 bases and the J gene end by 1 base; junction bases not matched to a gene: 8. Germline CDR1 and CDR2: LNHDA and SQIVND (reference sequence). The CDR3 is 16 residues long. CDR3 sequence reads: CASSTRTGNNNYGYTF. The CDR3 bases are TGTGCCAGTAGTACCCGGACAGGGAATAATAACTATGGCTACACCTTC.

This chain uses TRBV25-1 with TRBJ2-3; D is perhaps TRBD1 (5 bases). The CDR3 length is 15 residues. CDR1 is MGHDK and CDR2 is SYGVNS in the germline V gene. Deletions cut 2 bases from V and 3 bases from J, with 12 bases between. The CDR3 loop reads CASSEEAGSTDTQYF. CDR3 nucleotide sequence: TGTGCCAGCAGTGAAGAGGCAGGGTCAACAGATACGCAGTATTTT. The whole variable domain, remainder taken from reference TRBV25-1 and TRBJ2-3, is EADIYQTPRYLVIGTGKKITLECSQTMGHDKMYWYQQDPGMELHLIHYSYGVNSTEKGDLSSESTVSRIRTEHFPLTLESARPSHTSQYLCASSEEAGSTDTQYFGPGTRLTVL.

The rearrangement links TRBV5-1 to TRBJ2-3; TRBD2 aligns across 8 bases. The CDR3 runs to 14 residues. Trimming at V came to 2 bases and at J to 6 bases, leaving 5 bases not matched to a gene. Germline-derived CDR1 and CDR2 are SGHRS and YFSETQ. CDR3 DNA sequence: TGCGCCAGCAGCTTCACGGGAGGGGCGGATACGCAGTATTTT. The encoded protein is CASSFTGGADTQYF.

The chain carries TRBV5-1 and TRBJ2-2, with D perhaps TRBD2 (6 bases). Trimming shortened V by 3 bases and J by 2 bases, and 8 bases separated the two germline ends. CDR3 length: 14 residues. Germline CDR1 SGHRS, CDR2 YFSETQ. CDR3: CASSSGLNTGELFF. CDR3 DNA sequence: TGCGCCAGCAGCTCCGGACTAAACACCGGGGAGCTGTTTTTT.

The V call is TRBV30, the J call TRBJ1-2; no clear D. V lost 3 bases and J lost 3, with 11 bases in between. CDR3 length equals 13 residues. Germline V lookup: CDR1 GTSNPN, CDR2 SVGIG (reference sequence). The DNA for the CDR3 is TGTGCCTGGAGACCCGGGTCCTACTATGGCTACACCTTC. Translated: CAWRPGSYYGYTF.